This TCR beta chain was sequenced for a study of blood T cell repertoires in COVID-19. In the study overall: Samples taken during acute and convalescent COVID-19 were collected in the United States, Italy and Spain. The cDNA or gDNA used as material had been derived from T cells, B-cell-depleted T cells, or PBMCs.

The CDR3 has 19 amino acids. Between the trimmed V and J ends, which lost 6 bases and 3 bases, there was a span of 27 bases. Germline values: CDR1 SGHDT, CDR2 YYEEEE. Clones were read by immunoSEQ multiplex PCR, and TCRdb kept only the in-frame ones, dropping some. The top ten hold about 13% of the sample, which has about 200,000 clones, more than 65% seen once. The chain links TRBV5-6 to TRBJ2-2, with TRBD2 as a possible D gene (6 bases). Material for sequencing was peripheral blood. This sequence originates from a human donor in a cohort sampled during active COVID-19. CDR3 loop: CASIRLTGEVGVDTGELFF. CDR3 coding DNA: TGTGCCAGCATTAGGTTGACGGGAGAAGTGGGGGTCGACACCGGGGAGCTGTTTTTT.